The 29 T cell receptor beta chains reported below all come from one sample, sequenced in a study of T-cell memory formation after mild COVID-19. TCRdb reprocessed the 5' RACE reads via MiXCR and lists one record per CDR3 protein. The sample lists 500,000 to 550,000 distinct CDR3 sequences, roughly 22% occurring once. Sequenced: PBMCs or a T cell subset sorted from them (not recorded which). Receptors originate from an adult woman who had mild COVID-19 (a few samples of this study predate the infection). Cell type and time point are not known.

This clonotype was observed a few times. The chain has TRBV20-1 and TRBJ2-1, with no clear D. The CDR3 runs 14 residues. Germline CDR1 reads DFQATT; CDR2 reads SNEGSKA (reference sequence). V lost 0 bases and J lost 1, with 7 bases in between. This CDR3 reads CSARDVGSYNEQFF. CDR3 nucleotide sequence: TGCAGTGCTAGAGATGTTGGTTCCTACAATGAGCAGTTCTTC.

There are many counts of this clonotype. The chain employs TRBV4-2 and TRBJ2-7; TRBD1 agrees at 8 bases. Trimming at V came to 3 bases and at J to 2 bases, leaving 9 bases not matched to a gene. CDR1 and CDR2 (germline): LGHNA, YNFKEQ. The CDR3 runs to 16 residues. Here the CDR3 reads CASSQGTGTGPYEQYF. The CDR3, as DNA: TGTGCCAGCAGCCAGGGGACCGGGACAGGACCCTACGAGCAGTACTTC.

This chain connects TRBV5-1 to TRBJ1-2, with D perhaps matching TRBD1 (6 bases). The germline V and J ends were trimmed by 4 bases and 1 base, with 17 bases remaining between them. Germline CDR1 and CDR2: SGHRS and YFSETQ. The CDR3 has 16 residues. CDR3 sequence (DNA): TGCGCCAGCAGCCCCCTCAGGGACACGGGTAACTATGGCTACACCTTC. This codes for CASSPLRDTGNYGYTF.

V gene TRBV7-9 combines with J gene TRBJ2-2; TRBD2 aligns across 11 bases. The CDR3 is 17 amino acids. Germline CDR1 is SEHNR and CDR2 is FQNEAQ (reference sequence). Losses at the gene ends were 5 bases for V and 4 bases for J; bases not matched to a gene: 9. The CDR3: CASSPPTSGILTGELFF. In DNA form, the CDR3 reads TGTGCCAGCAGCCCCCCGACTAGCGGGATTCTCACCGGGGAGCTGTTTTTT.

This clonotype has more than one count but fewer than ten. CDR3 nucleotide sequence: TGCGCCAGCAGCTTGGCTCGACAGGGGTTGGGCTACGAGCAGTACTTC. It codes for CASSLARQGLGYEQYF. This sequence joins TRBV5-1 and TRBJ2-7; TRBD1 aligns across 8 bases. The CDR3 spans 16 residues. Unmatched junction bases numbered 8, after V lost 0 bases and J lost 3 bases. CDR1 and CDR2 (germline): SGHRS, YFSETQ.

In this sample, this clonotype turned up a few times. The CDR3 loop is CASTPLGGGNYGYTF. CDR3 DNA sequence: TGTGCCAGCACCCCGTTGGGGGGCGGGAACTATGGCTACACCTTC. This sequence joins TRBV27 and TRBJ1-2; D is perhaps TRBD1 (6 bases). The CDR3 totals 15 residues. Between the trimmed V and J ends, which lost 7 bases and 2 bases, there was a span of 17 bases. Germline V CDR1 and CDR2: MNHEY, SMNVEV (reference sequence).

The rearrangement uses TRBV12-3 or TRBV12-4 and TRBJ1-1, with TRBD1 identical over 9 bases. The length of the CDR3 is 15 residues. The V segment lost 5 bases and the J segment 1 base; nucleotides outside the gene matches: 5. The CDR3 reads CASSQQGARNTEAFF. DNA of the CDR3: TGTGCCAGCAGTCAACAGGGGGCCCGGAACACTGAAGCTTTCTTT.

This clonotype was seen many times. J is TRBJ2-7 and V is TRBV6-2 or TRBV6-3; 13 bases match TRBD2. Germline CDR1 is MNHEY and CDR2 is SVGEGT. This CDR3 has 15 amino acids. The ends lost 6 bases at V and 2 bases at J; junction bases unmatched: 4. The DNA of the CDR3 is TGTGCCAGCAGGCCCGGGACTAGCGGGACCTACGAGCAGTACTTC. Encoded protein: CASRPGTSGTYEQYF.

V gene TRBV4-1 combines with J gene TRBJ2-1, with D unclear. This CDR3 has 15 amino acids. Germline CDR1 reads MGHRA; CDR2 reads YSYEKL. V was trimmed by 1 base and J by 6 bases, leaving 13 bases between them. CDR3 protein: CASSQGLSSGNEQFF. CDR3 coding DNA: TGCGCCAGCAGCCAAGGTCTGTCATCCGGCAATGAGCAGTTCTTC.

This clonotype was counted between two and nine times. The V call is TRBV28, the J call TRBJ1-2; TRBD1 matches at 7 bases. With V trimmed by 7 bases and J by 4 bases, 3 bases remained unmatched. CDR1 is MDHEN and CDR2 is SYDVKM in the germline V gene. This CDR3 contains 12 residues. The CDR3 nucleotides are TGTGCCAGCACGGGACAGTTCTATGGCTACACCTTC. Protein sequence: CASTGQFYGYTF.

CDR3 nucleotides: TGTGCCAGTAGTATCCGACTAGTGGTCTCAGATACGCAGTATTTT. This translates into CASSIRLVVSDTQYF. V gene TRBV19 combines with J gene TRBJ2-3; tentative D call: TRBD2 (6 bases). This CDR3 is built from 15 residues. Germline-derived CDR1 and CDR2 are LNHDA and SQIVND (reference sequence). V was clipped by 3 bases and J by 4 bases, with 14 bases between them. Drawing the rest from reference TRBV19 and TRBJ2-3, the complete variable domain is DGGITQSPKYLFRKEGQNVTLSCEQNLNHDAMYWYRQDPGQGLRLIYYSQIVNDFQKGDIAEGYSVSREKKESFPLTVTSAQKNPTAFYLCASSIRLVVSDTQYFGPGTRLTVL.

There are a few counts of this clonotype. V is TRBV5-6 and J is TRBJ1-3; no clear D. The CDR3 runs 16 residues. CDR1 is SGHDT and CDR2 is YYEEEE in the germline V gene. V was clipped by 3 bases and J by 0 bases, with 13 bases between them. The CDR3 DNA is TGTGCCAGCAGCTGGCGATATGACCTCTCTGGAAACACCATATATTTT. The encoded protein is CASSWRYDLSGNTIYF.

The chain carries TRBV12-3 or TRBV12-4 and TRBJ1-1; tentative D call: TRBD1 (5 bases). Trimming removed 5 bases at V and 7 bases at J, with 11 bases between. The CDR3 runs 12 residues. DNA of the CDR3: TGTGCCAGCAGTGCAGGGACCTTTGAAGCTTTCTTT. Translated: CASSAGTFEAFF.

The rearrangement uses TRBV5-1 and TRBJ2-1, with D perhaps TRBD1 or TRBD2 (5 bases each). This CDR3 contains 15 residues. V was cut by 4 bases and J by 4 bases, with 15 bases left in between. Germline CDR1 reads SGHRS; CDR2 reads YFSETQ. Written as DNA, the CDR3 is TGCGCCAGCAGCCAAGGGACGCTCACTTACAATGAGCAGTTCTTC. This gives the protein CASSQGTLTYNEQFF.

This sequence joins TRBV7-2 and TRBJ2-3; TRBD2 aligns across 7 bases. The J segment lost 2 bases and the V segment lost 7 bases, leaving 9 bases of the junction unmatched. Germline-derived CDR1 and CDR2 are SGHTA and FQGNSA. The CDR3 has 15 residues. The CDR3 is CASTPGGPTTDTQYF. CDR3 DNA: TGTGCCAGCACCCCGGGGGGACCGACCACAGATACGCAGTATTTT.

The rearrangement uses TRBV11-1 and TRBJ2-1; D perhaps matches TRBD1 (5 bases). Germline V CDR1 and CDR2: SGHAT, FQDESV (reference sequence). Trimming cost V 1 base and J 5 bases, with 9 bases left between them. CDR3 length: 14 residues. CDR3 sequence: CASSLVGPNNEQFF. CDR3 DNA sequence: TGTGCCAGCAGCTTAGTGGGGCCAAACAATGAGCAGTTCTTC.

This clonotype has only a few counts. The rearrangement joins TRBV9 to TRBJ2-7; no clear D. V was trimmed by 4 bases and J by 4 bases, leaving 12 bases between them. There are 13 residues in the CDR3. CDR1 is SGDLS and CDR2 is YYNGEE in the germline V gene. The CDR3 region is CASSPEPPYEQYF. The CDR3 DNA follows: TGTGCCAGCAGCCCCGAGCCCCCGTACGAGCAGTACTTC. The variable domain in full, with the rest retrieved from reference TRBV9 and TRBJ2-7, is DSGVTQTPKHLITATGQRVTLRCSPRSGDLSVYWYQQSLDQGLQFLIQYYNGEERAKGNILERFSAQQFPDLHSELNLSSLELGDSALYFCASSPEPPYEQYFGPGTRLTVT.

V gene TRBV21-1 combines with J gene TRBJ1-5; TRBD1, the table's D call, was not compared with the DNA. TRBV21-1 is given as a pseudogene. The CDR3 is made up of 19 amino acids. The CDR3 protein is CASSKGKLTGVRGLMPQHF. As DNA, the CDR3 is TGTGCCAGCAGCAAAGGAAAACTTACAGGGGTAAGGGGTCTGATGCCCCAGCATTTT.

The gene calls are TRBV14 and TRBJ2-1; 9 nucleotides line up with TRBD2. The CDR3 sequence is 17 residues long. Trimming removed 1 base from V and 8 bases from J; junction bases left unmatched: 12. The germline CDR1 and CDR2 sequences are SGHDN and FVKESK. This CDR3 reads CASSQVRGGRAPYEQFF. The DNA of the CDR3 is TGTGCCAGCAGCCAAGTCCGGGGCGGGAGGGCTCCTTATGAGCAGTTCTTC.

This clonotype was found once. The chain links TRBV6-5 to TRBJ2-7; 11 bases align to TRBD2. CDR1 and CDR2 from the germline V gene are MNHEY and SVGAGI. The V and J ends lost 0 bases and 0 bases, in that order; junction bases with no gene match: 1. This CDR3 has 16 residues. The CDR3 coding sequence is TGTGCCAGCAGTTACTCCGGGACTAGCGGCTCCTACGAGCAGTACTTC. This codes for CASSYSGTSGSYEQYF.

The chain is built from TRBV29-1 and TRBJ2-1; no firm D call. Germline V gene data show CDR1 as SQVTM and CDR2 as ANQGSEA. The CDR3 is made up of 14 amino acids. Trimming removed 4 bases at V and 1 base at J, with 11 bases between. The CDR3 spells CSVVTLRSYNEQFF. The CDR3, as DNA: TGCAGCGTTGTAACCCTCCGATCCTACAATGAGCAGTTCTTC.

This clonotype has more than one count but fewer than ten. This CDR3 reads CASSQGQGIEKLFF. The CDR3 coding sequence is TGTGCCAGCAGTCAGGGACAGGGGATTGAAAAACTGTTTTTT. V usage is TRBV6-5 and J usage is TRBJ1-4, with 10 bases that match TRBD1. With 5 bases clipped from V and 7 bases from J, the junction kept 4 bases outside the gene matches. CDR1 is MNHEY and CDR2 is SVGAGI in the germline V gene. The CDR3 contains 14 residues.

CDR3 loop: CASSFRASTGELFF. CDR3 DNA: TGTGCCAGCAGCTTCCGGGCCTCCACCGGGGAGCTGTTTTTT. The chain employs TRBV9 and TRBJ2-2; no reliable D call. Germline CDR1 is SGDLS and CDR2 is YYNGEE. The CDR3 contains 14 residues. The germline V and J ends were trimmed by 4 bases and 4 bases, with 11 bases remaining between them.

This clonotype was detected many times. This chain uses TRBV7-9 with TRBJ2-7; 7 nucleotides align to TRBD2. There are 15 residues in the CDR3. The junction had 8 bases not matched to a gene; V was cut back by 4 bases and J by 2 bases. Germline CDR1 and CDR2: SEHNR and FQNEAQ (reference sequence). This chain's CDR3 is CASSSRRAGAYEQYF. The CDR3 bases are TGTGCCAGCAGCTCTCGTAGGGCGGGAGCCTACGAGCAGTACTTC.

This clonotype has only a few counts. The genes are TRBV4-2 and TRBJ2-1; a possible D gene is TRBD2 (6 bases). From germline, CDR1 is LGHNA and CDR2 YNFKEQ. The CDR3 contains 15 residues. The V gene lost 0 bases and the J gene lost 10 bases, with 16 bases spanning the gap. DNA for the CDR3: TGTGCCAGCAGCCAAGATTTTTCCGGGAGCGCAGAGCAGTTCTTC. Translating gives CASSQDFSGSAEQFF.

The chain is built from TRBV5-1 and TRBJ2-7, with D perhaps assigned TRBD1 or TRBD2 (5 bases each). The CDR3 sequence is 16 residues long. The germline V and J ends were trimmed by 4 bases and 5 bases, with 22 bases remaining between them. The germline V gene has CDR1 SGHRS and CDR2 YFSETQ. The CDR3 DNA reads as TGCGCCAGCAGCCACTCCGGGACGGCTAATTTCGACGAGCAGTACTTC. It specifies CASSHSGTANFDEQYF.

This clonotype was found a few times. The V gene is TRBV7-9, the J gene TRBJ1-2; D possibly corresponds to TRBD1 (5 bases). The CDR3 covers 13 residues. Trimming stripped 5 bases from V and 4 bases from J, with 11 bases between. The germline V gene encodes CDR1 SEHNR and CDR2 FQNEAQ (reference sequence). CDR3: CASSPDTIYGYTF. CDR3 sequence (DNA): TGTGCCAGCAGCCCGGACACAATCTATGGCTACACCTTC.

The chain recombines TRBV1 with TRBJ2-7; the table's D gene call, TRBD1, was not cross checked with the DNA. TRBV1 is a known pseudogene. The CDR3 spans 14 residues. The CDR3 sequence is CTSSQGPGFVEQYF. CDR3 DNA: TGCACCAGCAGCCAAGGTCCCGGGTTCGTAGAGCAGTACTTC.

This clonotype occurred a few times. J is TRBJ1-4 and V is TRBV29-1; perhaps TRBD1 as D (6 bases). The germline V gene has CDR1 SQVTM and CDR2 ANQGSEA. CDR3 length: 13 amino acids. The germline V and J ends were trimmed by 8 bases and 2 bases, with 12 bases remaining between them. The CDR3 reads CSPPRGTNEKLFF. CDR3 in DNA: TGCAGCCCCCCAAGGGGGACTAATGAAAAACTGTTTTTT.